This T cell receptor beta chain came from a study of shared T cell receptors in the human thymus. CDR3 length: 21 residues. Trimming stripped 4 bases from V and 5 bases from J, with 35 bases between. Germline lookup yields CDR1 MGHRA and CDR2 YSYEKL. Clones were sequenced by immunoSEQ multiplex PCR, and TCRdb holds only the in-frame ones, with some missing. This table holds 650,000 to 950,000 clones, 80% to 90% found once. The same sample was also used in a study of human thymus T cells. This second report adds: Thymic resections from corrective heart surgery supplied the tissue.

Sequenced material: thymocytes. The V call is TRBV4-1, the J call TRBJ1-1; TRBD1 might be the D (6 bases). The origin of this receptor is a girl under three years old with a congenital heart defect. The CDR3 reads CASSRQVRYELPGIRGTEAFF. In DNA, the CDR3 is TGCGCCAGCAGCCGACAGGTTCGGTACGAGCTCCCTGGGATCCGAGGGACTGAAGCTTTCTTT.